The source of this TCR beta chain is a study of blood T cell repertoires in COVID-19. About the study: Whether acute or convalescent, the COVID-19 samples came from the United States, Italy and Spain. Sources were T cells, B-cell-depleted T cells, or PBMCs; the material itself was cDNA or gDNA.

The CDR3 covers 14 residues. The germline V gene encodes CDR1 SGHTA and CDR2 FQGNSA. V was clipped by 5 bases and J by 3 bases; unmatched bases: 6. Authors' methods: Reference gene primer amplification yielded estimated nucleated cell counts. Here immunoSEQ multiplex PCR was the method, and the copy in TCRdb shows in-frame clones only, minus some. V, J and clone size were drawn from that table, and D and trimming were deduced from the DNA. The data show roughly 250,000 clones, around 81% seen once. Sequenced: peripheral blood. J is TRBJ1-1 and V is TRBV7-2; 7 bases fit TRBD1. The clonotype comes from a man aged 50-60 years with active or convalescent COVID-19. The CDR3 reads CASSGTATYTEAFF. CDR3 nucleotides: TGTGCCAGCAGCGGGACAGCTACCTACACTGAAGCTTTCTTT.